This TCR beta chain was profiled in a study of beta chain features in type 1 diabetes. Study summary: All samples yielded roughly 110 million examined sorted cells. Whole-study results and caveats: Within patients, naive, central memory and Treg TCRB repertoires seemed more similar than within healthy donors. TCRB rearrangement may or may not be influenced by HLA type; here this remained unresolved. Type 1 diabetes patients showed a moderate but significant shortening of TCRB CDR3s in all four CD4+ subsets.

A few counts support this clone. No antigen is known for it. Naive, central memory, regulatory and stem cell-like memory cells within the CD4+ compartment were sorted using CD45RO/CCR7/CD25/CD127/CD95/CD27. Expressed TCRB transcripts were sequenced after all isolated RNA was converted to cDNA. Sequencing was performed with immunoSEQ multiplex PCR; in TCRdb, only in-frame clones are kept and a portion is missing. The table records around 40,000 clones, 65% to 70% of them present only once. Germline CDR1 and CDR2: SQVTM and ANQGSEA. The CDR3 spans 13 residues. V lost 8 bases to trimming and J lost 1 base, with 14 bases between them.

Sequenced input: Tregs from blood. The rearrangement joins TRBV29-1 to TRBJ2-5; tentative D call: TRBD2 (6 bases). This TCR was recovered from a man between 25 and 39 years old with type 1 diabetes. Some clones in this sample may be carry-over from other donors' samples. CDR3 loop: CSSARGSQETQYF. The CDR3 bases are TGCAGCTCCGCCCGGGGGAGCCAAGAGACCCAGTACTTC.